The 25 T cell receptor beta chains presented below share a single source sample, sequenced in a study of graft-versus-host responses after intestinal transplantation (dated by TCRdb to the early 2020s). Libraries came from the immunoSEQ multiplex PCR assay. What TCRdb holds here is the immuneACCESS table cut down to in-frame rearrangements. Part of the clones is not present; checked against another copy, under half of the missing clones reflect an unresolved V gene, and the others are unexplained. For this sample the table gives 20,000 to 25,000 clones, of which 33% were detected only once. About 9% of the sample rests with the top ten. The sample's time point label is to be understood as: cells obtained before transplantation from donor or recipient. Mixed lymphocyte reactions plated approximately 200,000 CFSE-labeled pre-transplant responders with approximately 200,000 irradiated violet-dye-labeled stimulators and were cultured for 6 days.

The source was alloreactive CD8+ T cells from a mixed lymphocyte reaction culture, collected before intestinal transplant. What this sample's cell subset or site label stands for: CFSE-low proliferating T cells sorted from roughly six-day pre-transplant mixed lymphocyte reaction (GvH or HvG direction). The source is a human patient who received an intestinal transplant.

The chain combines TRBV5-1 with TRBJ1-1; D call uncertain. V was shortened by 0 bases and J by 10 bases, with 13 bases between the two germline ends. The CDR3 sequence is 13 residues long. Germline lookup yields CDR1 SGHRS and CDR2 YFSETQ. The CDR3 coding sequence is TGCGCCAGCAGCTTGGGGCCGAGTCGAGGAGCTTTCTTT. Protein: CASSLGPSRGAFF.

The CDR3 loop reads CASSLGSGLYEQYF. In DNA, the CDR3 is TGTGCCAGCAGCTTAGGAAGCGGGCTATACGAGCAGTACTTC. V gene TRBV7-6 combines with J gene TRBJ2-7; weak D call: TRBD2 (6 bases). Trimming shortened V by 1 base and J by 4 bases, and 11 bases separated the two germline ends. Germline CDR1 and CDR2: SGHVS and FNYEAQ. The CDR3 has 14 residues. Complete variable domain (other parts from reference TRBV7-6 and TRBJ2-7): GAGVSQSPRYKVTKRGQDVALRCDPISGHVSLYWYRQALGQGPEFLTYFNYEAQQDKSGLPNDRFSAERPEGSISTLTIQRTEQRDSAMYRCASSLGSGLYEQYFGPGTRLTVT.

This CDR3 reads CASSYSFAGDSYEQYF. As DNA, the CDR3 is TGTGCCAGCAGTTACTCGTTCGCGGGGGACTCCTACGAGCAGTACTTC. The chain links TRBV6-5 to TRBJ2-7, with TRBD2 matching over 7 bases. Germline loops: CDR1 MNHEY, CDR2 SVGAGI. V lost 0 bases, J lost 0 bases, and 5 bases stayed unmatched. The CDR3 runs to 16 residues.

This chain uses TRBV29-1 with TRBJ2-7; 8 positions agree with TRBD1. The CDR3 loop spans 15 amino acids. The V gene's germline CDR1 is SQVTM and CDR2 ANQGSEA. J was trimmed by 0 bases and V by 2 bases; bases with no gene match: 6. CDR3 protein: CSVEPDRGGSYEQYF. The CDR3 nucleotides read TGCAGCGTTGAACCTGACAGGGGTGGCTCCTACGAGCAGTACTTC.

This clone was observed a handful of times. The rearrangement uses TRBV28 and TRBJ1-2; no firm D call. The length of the CDR3 is 11 residues. V was trimmed by 2 bases and J by 5 bases, leaving 3 bases between them. Germline values: CDR1 MDHEN, CDR2 SYDVKM. The CDR3, as DNA: TGTGCCAGCAGTTTAGAGTATGGCTACACCTTC. It encodes CASSLEYGYTF.

V is TRBV6-4 and J is TRBJ2-4; D gene ambiguous. V gave up 2 bases and J gave up 0 bases, with 8 bases separating them. CDR1 is MRHNA, CDR2 SNTAGT, per germline. CDR3 length: 15 amino acids. The CDR3, as DNA: TGTGCCAGCAGTGACGATCGCATAGCCAAAAACATTCAGTACTTC. Amino acid sequence: CASSDDRIAKNIQYF.

By its share, this clone is medium-sized. V gene TRBV2 combines with J gene TRBJ2-7; 7 bases fit TRBD1. The length of the CDR3 is 16 residues. Germline V gene sequence: CDR1 SNHLY, CDR2 FYNNEI. V was clipped by 4 bases and J by 6 bases; unmatched bases: 15. CDR3 in DNA: TGTGCCAGCAGTGGCGGGTATCTCACAGGGGTCCTCGAGCAGTACTTC. Translation: CASSGGYLTGVLEQYF.

The J gene is TRBJ2-7, the V gene TRBV6-1, with TRBD1 matching 10 bases. The CDR3 totals 12 residues. Looked up from germline, CDR1 is MNHNS and CDR2 is SASEGT. V lost 6 bases to trimming and J lost 6 bases; unmatched junction nucleotides: 2. The CDR3 DNA follows: TGTGCCAGCAGCGGGACAGGGGTCGAGCAGTACTTC. Translating it yields CASSGTGVEQYF.

The J gene is TRBJ2-1, the V gene TRBV5-4; TRBD1 aligns across 8 bases. CDR1 and CDR2 from the germline V gene are SGHNT and YYREEE (reference sequence). The J segment lost 3 bases and the V segment lost 0 bases, leaving 5 bases of the junction unmatched. The CDR3 has 16 residues. In nucleotides, the CDR3 is TGTGCCAGCAGCTTGGAAGGACAGGGCAGCTACAATGAGCAGTTCTTC. Translated, it gives CASSLEGQGSYNEQFF.

This clone was counted only a few times. The chain couples TRBV9 to TRBJ2-2; 9 bases agree with TRBD2. J was trimmed by 3 bases and V by 3 bases; bases with no gene match: 12. This CDR3 spans 18 amino acids. Germline assignment: CDR1 SGDLS and CDR2 YYNGEE. Here the CDR3 DNA reads TGTGCCAGCAGCGCCCCCCCCGGGCGGGAGGGGCACACCGGGGAGCTGTTTTTT. Its translation is CASSAPPGREGHTGELFF.

The chain joins TRBV6-6 to TRBJ1-1; D gene unclear. The CDR3 totals 13 residues. Trimming took off 1 base at V and 3 bases at J, with 6 bases between the two ends. Germline CDR1 is MNHNY and CDR2 is SVGAGI (reference sequence). The CDR3 nucleotides read TGTGCCAGCAGTTACTGGGAGCACACTGAAGCTTTCTTT. It yields the protein CASSYWEHTEAFF.

This clone is judged medium-sized (0.01 to 0.1%). The chain links TRBV4-1 to TRBJ1-1; no clear D. This CDR3 is 12 amino acids long. Germline V gene sequence: CDR1 MGHRA, CDR2 YSYEKL. V shed 3 bases and J shed 7 bases, with 9 bases lying between them. This CDR3 reads CASSHQGLEAFF. DNA of the CDR3: TGCGCCAGCAGCCATCAAGGTCTTGAAGCTTTCTTT.

This chain joins TRBV2 and TRBJ2-7; maybe TRBD2 (6 bases). V dropped 7 bases and J dropped 4 bases, with 17 bases sitting between them. The CDR3 length is 14 residues. The V gene's germline CDR1 is SNHLY and CDR2 FYNNEI. The DNA for the CDR3 is TGTGCCAGCAAGGTGGGGGGACCCATATACGAGCAGTACTTC. It specifies CASKVGGPIYEQYF.

In this sample, this clone turned up a few times. The rearrangement joins TRBV6-5 to TRBJ2-5; tentatively, D is TRBD1 (6 bases). The CDR3 has 14 residues. Looked up from germline, CDR1 is MNHEY and CDR2 is SVGAGI. V dropped 0 bases and J dropped 5 bases, with 10 bases sitting between them. The CDR3 bases are TGTGCCAGCAGTTACTCAGCAGGGGTCGAGACCCAGTACTTC. This gives the protein CASSYSAGVETQYF.

This clone was observed a handful of times. The chain employs TRBV5-4 and TRBJ2-1; 8 positions match TRBD2. Looked up from germline, CDR1 is SGHNT and CDR2 is YYREEE (reference sequence). CDR3 length: 17 amino acids. With 4 bases clipped from V and 5 bases from J, the junction kept 14 bases outside the gene matches. CDR3 sequence reads: CASSPFAGAGVDNEQFF. The CDR3 nucleotides are TGTGCCAGCAGCCCCTTTGCTGGAGCGGGGGTGGACAATGAGCAGTTCTTC.

This clone appeared a few times. V gene TRBV11-2 combines with J gene TRBJ2-1; D unresolved. The CDR3 extends over 17 amino acids. V was cut by 0 bases and J by 0 bases, with 12 bases left in between. Germline CDR1 SGHAT, CDR2 FQNNGV. This CDR3 reads CASSLDRRGSSYNEQFF. CDR3 sequence (DNA): TGTGCCAGCAGCTTAGATAGGCGCGGTAGCTCCTACAATGAGCAGTTCTTC. Using reference TRBV11-2 and TRBJ2-1 for the parts outside the CDR3, the full variable domain is EAGVAQSPRYKIIEKRQSVAFWCNPISGHATLYWYQQILGQGPKLLIQFQNNGVVDDSQLPKDRFSAERLKGVDSTLKIQPAKLEDSAVYLCASSLDRRGSSYNEQFFGPGTRLTVL.

The chain is built from TRBV28 and TRBJ2-5; possibly TRBD2 for D (6 bases). V lost 8 bases, J lost 3 bases, and 13 bases lay in between. CDR3 size: 13 residues. CDR1 is MDHEN and CDR2 is SYDVKM in the germline V gene. The CDR3 is CASQRGAEETQYF. Written as DNA, the CDR3 is TGTGCCAGCCAACGCGGGGCGGAAGAGACCCAGTACTTC.

The J gene is TRBJ1-2, the V gene TRBV15; TRBD1 might be the D (6 bases). The CDR3 contains 13 residues. Trimming stripped 0 bases from V and 6 bases from J, with 8 bases between. Per the germline V gene, CDR1 is LNHNV and CDR2 is YYDKDF (reference sequence). The CDR3 bases are TGTGCCACCAGCAGAGACAGGGGCCATGGCTACACCTTC. Encoded protein: CATSRDRGHGYTF.

The rearrangement uses TRBV4-1 and TRBJ1-5; TRBD1 matches 9 bases. CDR1 is MGHRA, CDR2 YSYEKL, per germline. V was clipped by 4 bases and J by 1 base; unmatched bases: 5. This CDR3 has 16 residues. DNA for the CDR3: TGCGCCAGCAGCCCACGGGACAGGGAAAGCAATCAGCCCCAGCATTTT. This sequence encodes CASSPRDRESNQPQHF.

The rearrangement joins TRBV7-9 to TRBJ2-2; D ambiguous. The CDR3 length is 17 residues. V was trimmed by 5 bases and J by 2 bases, leaving 18 bases between them. Per the germline V gene, CDR1 is SEHNR and CDR2 is FQNEAQ (reference sequence). Here the CDR3 reads CASSPLVRMGNTGELFF. The CDR3 DNA reads TGTGCCAGCAGCCCCCTTGTTAGGATGGGAAACACCGGGGAGCTGTTTTTT.

The chain combines TRBV9 with TRBJ2-7; TRBD1 or TRBD2 may be the D gene (5 bases each). The CDR3 totals 15 residues. Germline assignment: CDR1 SGDLS and CDR2 YYNGEE. Trimming pared 0 bases from V and 7 bases from J, leaving 17 bases between. Here the CDR3 DNA reads TGTGCCAGCAGCGTAGGGGGGAGCGGATACGTGGAGCAGTACTTC. Protein product: CASSVGGSGYVEQYF.

V is TRBV5-4 and J is TRBJ2-1; weak D call: TRBD2 (5 bases). V lost 0 bases and J 3 bases, leaving 7 bases between the germline ends. Germline CDR1 SGHNT, CDR2 YYREEE (reference sequence). The CDR3 runs to 14 residues. For the CDR3, the DNA is TGTGCCAGCAGCTTGGACGGGAACTACAATGAGCAGTTCTTC. It encodes CASSLDGNYNEQFF.

The chain has TRBV7-6 and TRBJ2-3; 10 bases align to TRBD1. The CDR3 spans 13 residues. J was trimmed by 10 bases and V by 8 bases; bases with no gene match: 9. Germline values: CDR1 SGHVS, CDR2 FNYEAQ. The CDR3 sequence is CASEGQGRTPQYF. CDR3 bases: TGTGCCAGCGAGGGACAGGGGCGTACACCGCAGTATTTT. Drawing the rest from reference TRBV7-6 and TRBJ2-3, the complete variable domain is GAGVSQSPRYKVTKRGQDVALRCDPISGHVSLYWYRQALGQGPEFLTYFNYEAQQDKSGLPNDRFSAERPEGSISTLTIQRTEQRDSAMYRCASEGQGRTPQYFGPGTRLTVL.

Only a few counts were recorded for this clone. The chain links TRBV4-3 to TRBJ2-7, with D possibly TRBD1 on 6 matching bases. The CDR3 loop spans 14 amino acids. From germline, CDR1 is LGHNA and CDR2 YSLEER. Deletions cut 4 bases from V and 0 bases from J, with 10 bases between. CDR3 loop: CASSPGQSSYEQYF. CDR3 nucleotides: TGCGCCAGCAGCCCCGGACAGAGCTCCTACGAGCAGTACTTC.

Only a few counts were recorded for this clone. The chain combines TRBV7-9 with TRBJ2-3; no clear D gene. This CDR3 is 13 amino acids long. V was trimmed by 5 bases and J by 3 bases, leaving 9 bases between them. Germline CDR1 SEHNR, CDR2 FQNEAQ (reference sequence). The CDR3 nucleotides read TGTGCCAGCAGCACCAAGGTTACAGATACGCAGTATTTT. This codes for CASSTKVTDTQYF.